Sequencing of this T cell receptor (beta chain) was carried out in a study of cytomegalovirus exposure and HLA in healthy donors. Trimming stripped 2 bases from V and 5 bases from J, with 7 bases between. Germline-derived CDR1 and CDR2 are SGHKS and YYEKEE (reference sequence). The CDR3 contains 12 residues. A multiplex PCR was run with 60 Vbeta primers and 13 Jbeta primers. Profiling relied on immunoSEQ multiplex PCR, and the TCRdb table lists in-frame clones only, not all of them. Found here are about 190,000 clones, over 65% of them singletons; the top ten hold about 3%. This clonotype originated in a man aged 35 to 55 in good health and CMV-seropositive. The material sequenced was PBMCs. This sequence joins TRBV5-5 and TRBJ2-5, with a weak D call TRBD2 (5 bases). The DNA of the CDR3 is TGTGCCAGCAGCTTCACGGGGGAGACCCAGTACTTC. Its translation is CASSFTGETQYF.